These 16 T cell receptor beta chains share one sample of origin, sequenced in a study of T cell responses to AZD1222 COVID-19 vaccine (dated by TCRdb to the early 2020s). The sample's time point label is to be understood as: baseline before first vaccination. Libraries were made using the immunoSEQ multiplex PCR assay. TCRdb retrieved this table from immuneACCESS and kept in-frame rearrangements only. Not all clones are present; in checked studies, unresolved V genes account for under half, and no reason is known for the remainder. For this sample there are 150,000 to 180,000 clones; 90% appear just once. The ten largest clones add up to approximately 1.8% of the sample. Sequences were derived from peripheral blood, sampled on day 0 of AZD1222 vaccination. Receptors originate from an adult in good health.

The rearrangement links TRBV19 to TRBJ2-7; TRBD2 matches at 7 bases. There are 15 residues in the CDR3. Germline values: CDR1 LNHDA, CDR2 SQIVND (reference sequence). V lost 6 bases and J lost 1; bases outside the gene matches: 9. In DNA, the CDR3 is TGTGCCAGTAGAACCAAGCGGGGCCCATCCTACGAGCAGTACTTC. Encoded protein: CASRTKRGPSYEQYF. Full variable domain (missing parts from reference TRBV19 and TRBJ2-7): DGGITQSPKYLFRKEGQNVTLSCEQNLNHDAMYWYRQDPGQGLRLIYYSQIVNDFQKGDIAEGYSVSREKKESFPLTVTSAQKNPTAFYLCASRTKRGPSYEQYFGPGTRLTVT.

The chain uses TRBV28 and TRBJ2-2; 8 bases line up with TRBD1. The V gene's germline CDR1 is MDHEN and CDR2 SYDVKM. The CDR3 length is 18 residues. Trimming took 0 bases from V and 0 from J; bases not matched to a gene: 6. As DNA, the CDR3 is TGTGCCAGCAGTTTATGGCGGGGACAGGACCCGAACACCGGGGAGCTGTTTTTT. It translates to CASSLWRGQDPNTGELFF.

The J gene is TRBJ2-3, the V gene TRBV25-1, with 7 nucleotides matching TRBD1. The germline CDR1 and CDR2 sequences are MGHDK and SYGVNS. The trim removed 4 bases at V and 1 base at J, leaving 5 bases unmatched. This CDR3 comprises 15 residues. The CDR3: CASSGWQGGTDTQYF. CDR3 coding DNA: TGTGCCAGCAGTGGGTGGCAGGGGGGCACAGATACGCAGTATTTT. The whole variable domain, filled in from reference TRBV25-1 and TRBJ2-3, reads EADIYQTPRYLVIGTGKKITLECSQTMGHDKMYWYQQDPGMELHLIHYSYGVNSTEKGDLSSESTVSRIRTEHFPLTLESARPSHTSQYLCASSGWQGGTDTQYFGPGTRLTVL.

The V and J genes are TRBV7-2 and TRBJ1-3; possible D gene TRBD1, 6 bases. Germline V gives CDR1 SGHTA, CDR2 FQGNSA. The ends were cut back, 1 base at V and 6 bases at J, with 13 bases in the middle. The CDR3 spans 15 residues. The DNA for the CDR3 is TGTGCCAGCAGCTTAGATTCAGGGGTTGTAAACACCATATATTTT. Amino acids: CASSLDSGVVNTIYF.

In this sample, this clone turned up once. V usage is TRBV9 and J usage is TRBJ2-1; 9 bases agree with TRBD2. V shed 3 bases and J 5 bases; nucleotides not matched to a gene: 6. The germline V gene encodes CDR1 SGDLS and CDR2 YYNGEE. The CDR3 has 15 amino acids. In nucleotides, the CDR3 is TGTGCCAGCAGCGCGACTAGCGGTCTTAACAATGAGCAGTTCTTC. This encodes CASSATSGLNNEQFF. Full variable domain (outside the CDR3, taken from reference TRBV9 and TRBJ2-1): DSGVTQTPKHLITATGQRVTLRCSPRSGDLSVYWYQQSLDQGLQFLIQYYNGEERAKGNILERFSAQQFPDLHSELNLSSLELGDSALYFCASSATSGLNNEQFFGPGTRLTVL.

The CDR3 protein is CASRGSSYEQYF. The CDR3 DNA is TGTGCCAGCAGGGGAAGCAGCTACGAGCAGTACTTC. The V call is TRBV6-5, the J call TRBJ2-7; D is unresolved. Germline assignment: CDR1 MNHEY and CDR2 SVGAGI. This CDR3 is 12 amino acids long. V was pared by 6 bases and J by 3 bases, with 9 bases between.

The chain links TRBV28 to TRBJ1-2, with D hard to call. The CDR3 has 15 residues. V was cut by 5 bases and J by 3 bases, with 16 bases left in between. Germline CDR1 MDHEN, CDR2 SYDVKM. The CDR3 spells CASSPQRTPHYGYTF. CDR3 coding DNA: TGTGCCAGCAGTCCACAGCGTACCCCTCACTATGGCTACACCTTC.

V gene TRBV7-3 combines with J gene TRBJ2-7; TRBD2 might be the D (6 bases). Germline V CDR1 and CDR2: SGHTA, FQGTGA. With 0 bases removed from V and 1 base from J, the gap between germline ends came to 13 bases. This CDR3 is 16 amino acids long. The CDR3 is CASSLTPSGFSYEQYF. As DNA, the CDR3 is TGTGCCAGCAGCTTAACTCCCAGCGGGTTTTCCTACGAGCAGTACTTC.

The J gene is TRBJ2-6, the V gene TRBV15; D may be TRBD1 (5 bases). CDR3 length: 16 amino acids. The V gene's germline CDR1 is LNHNV and CDR2 YYDKDF (reference sequence). Trimming removed 5 bases at V and 0 bases at J, with 11 bases between. The CDR3 DNA follows: TGTGCCACCAGCCCCCCAGACAGCTCTGGGGCCAACGTCCTGACTTTC. The encoded protein is CATSPPDSSGANVLTF. Together with reference TRBV15 and TRBJ2-6, the CDR3 gives the full variable domain: DAMVIQNPRYQVTQFGKPVTLSCSQTLNHNVMYWYQQKSSQAPKLLFHYYDKDFNNEADTPDNFQSRRPNTSFCFLDIRSPGLGDTAMYLCATSPPDSSGANVLTFGAGSRLTVL.

This chain joins TRBV12-3 or TRBV12-4 and TRBJ1-2; D gene ambiguous. V was cut by 3 bases and J by 4 bases, with 9 bases left in between. This CDR3 has 13 residues. Here the CDR3 DNA reads TGTGCCAGCAGTTTGTTACAATCCTATGGCTACACCTTC. Protein sequence: CASSLLQSYGYTF.

This chain connects TRBV27 to TRBJ1-2; the D gene is possibly TRBD1 (6 bases). In germline, CDR1 is MNHEY, CDR2 SMNVEV (reference sequence). The length of the CDR3 is 13 residues. V lost 4 bases and J 6 bases, leaving 12 bases between the germline ends. The CDR3 reads CASSSTGYNGYTF. The DNA of the CDR3 is TGTGCCAGCAGTTCCACAGGGTATAATGGCTACACCTTC.

V and J are TRBV5-1 and TRBJ2-7; 12 positions agree with TRBD2. Germline CDR1 and CDR2: SGHRS and YFSETQ. V was pared by 0 bases and J by 3 bases, with 10 bases of the junction left unmatched. This CDR3 spans 18 amino acids. The DNA for the CDR3 is TGCGCCAGCAGCTTGGTATCTAGCGGGAGGGAATTATTCTACGAGCAGTACTTC. The encoded protein is CASSLVSSGRELFYEQYF.

The CDR3 DNA is TGTGCCAGCAGTTCTAGCGGCGAGCAGTACTTC. Translated, it gives CASSSSGEQYF. V gene TRBV28 combines with J gene TRBJ2-7, with 7 bases that match TRBD2. The V gene end was trimmed by 4 bases and the J gene end by 6 bases; junction bases not matched to a gene: 0. CDR1 and CDR2 from the germline V gene are MDHEN and SYDVKM. This CDR3 has 11 amino acids.

The rearrangement links TRBV6-4 to TRBJ2-1, with 12 nucleotides matching TRBD2. Looked up from germline, CDR1 is MRHNA and CDR2 is SNTAGT. The V and J ends lost 0 bases and 4 bases, in that order; junction bases with no gene match: 1. The CDR3 runs to 16 residues. In nucleotides, the CDR3 is TGTGCCAGCAGTGACTCGACTAGCGGGAGTTACAATGAGCAGTTCTTC. Protein product: CASSDSTSGSYNEQFF.

The chain joins TRBV24-1 to TRBJ1-5; D may be TRBD1 (5 bases). V lost 9 bases and J 0 bases, leaving 14 bases between the germline ends. The CDR3 covers 15 residues. The germline V gene encodes CDR1 KGHDR and CDR2 SFDVKD. The CDR3 DNA reads TGTGCCACCCATCCAGGGCCGTATAGCAATCAGCCCCAGCATTTT. Translating it yields CATHPGPYSNQPQHF.

The chain joins TRBV6-1 to TRBJ1-1; D perhaps matches TRBD1 (5 bases). The germline gives CDR1 MNHNS, CDR2 SASEGT. Deletions cut 0 bases from V and 3 bases from J, with 11 bases between. The CDR3 runs 15 residues. CDR3 bases: TGTGCCAGCAGTGAAGCGAGGCAGGGCTACACTGAAGCTTTCTTT. It codes for CASSEARQGYTEAFF.